Shown below are 15 T cell receptor beta chains from a single sample sequenced in a study of cytotoxic CD8 clonotypes in ibrutinib-treated CLL. Using immunoSEQ multiplex PCR, the repertoire was profiled, and TCRdb retains in-frame clones only, with some absent. The sample contains 150,000 or so clones, around nine tenths of which appear only once. This sample comprised PBMCs, obtained at disease progression, from a patient treated with ibrutinib. The receptors shown here come from a human donor with chronic lymphocytic leukemia.

This clone has a single count. The genes are TRBV6-5 and TRBJ2-5, with D perhaps matching TRBD1 or TRBD2 (6 bases each). The CDR3 length is 14 residues. CDR1 MNHEY and CDR2 SVGAGI come from the germline V gene. Trimming stripped 0 bases from V and 5 bases from J, with 10 bases between. CDR3 region: CASSYSGGGETQYF. CDR3 nucleotides: TGTGCCAGCAGTTACTCCGGGGGCGGGGAGACCCAGTACTTC.

The chain is built from TRBV21-1 and TRBJ2-5; whether TRBD2, the table's D call, matches the DNA was not checked. TRBV21-1 represents a pseudogene. The CDR3 extends over 16 amino acids. The CDR3 loop reads CASSTHNGRPQETQYF. The CDR3 DNA reads TGTGCCAGCAGCACTCATAACGGGAGGCCACAAGAGACCCAGTACTTC.

The rearrangement links TRBV11-2 to TRBJ2-7; D unresolved. The CDR3 contains 16 residues. V lost 2 bases to trimming and J lost 7 bases, with 21 bases between them. CDR1 is SGHAT, CDR2 FQNNGV, per germline. In DNA form, the CDR3 reads TGTGCCAGCAGCTTACTGTACGGTGAGATGTGGTTGGAGCAGTACTTC. It translates to CASSLLYGEMWLEQYF.

This clone was counted only a few times. CDR3 residues: CASSSQETQYF. DNA of the CDR3: TGTGCCAGCAGCTCCCAAGAGACCCAGTACTTC. The gene calls are TRBV7-2 and TRBJ2-5; no clear D. This CDR3 contains 11 residues. Deletions cut 4 bases from V and 1 base from J, with 1 base between. The germline V gene encodes CDR1 SGHTA and CDR2 FQGNSA.

The CDR3 DNA reads as TGTGCCAGCAGTGACTACCGGGGGATTGGCAATCAGCCCCAGCATTTT. Its translation: CASSDYRGIGNQPQHF. The J gene is TRBJ1-5, the V gene TRBV6-1; tentative D call: TRBD1 (5 bases). The CDR3 spans 16 residues. The V end was cut by 3 bases, the J end by 2 bases, with 14 bases between. Germline V gives CDR1 MNHNS, CDR2 SASEGT.

The chain couples TRBV30 to TRBJ2-5; D gene uncertain. CDR1 is GTSNPN and CDR2 is SVGIG in the germline V gene (reference sequence). Between the trimmed V and J ends, which lost 3 bases and 1 base, there was a span of 3 bases. The CDR3 contains 11 residues. CDR3 protein: CAWSAQETQYF. CDR3 nucleotide sequence: TGTGCCTGGAGCGCCCAAGAGACCCAGTACTTC.

CDR3 DNA sequence: TGTGCCAGCAGCCCGGATAGCGTCTCCTCCTACAATGAGCAGTTCTTC. Its protein product is CASSPDSVSSYNEQFF. The chain employs TRBV7-3 and TRBJ2-1, with a possible D match to TRBD2 (5 bases). Germline CDR1 is SGHTA and CDR2 is FQGTGA. The CDR3 spans 16 residues. Trimming shortened V by 5 bases and J by 0 bases, and 14 bases separated the two germline ends.

The J gene is TRBJ2-1, the V gene TRBV14; the D call may be TRBD1 or TRBD2 (5 bases each). The CDR3 is 12 residues long. Per the germline V gene, CDR1 is SGHDN and CDR2 is FVKESK. V was pared by 4 bases and J by 5 bases, with 6 bases between. DNA for the CDR3: TGTGCCAGCAGCCCGGGACACAATGAGCAGTTCTTC. Protein: CASSPGHNEQFF.

The chain has TRBV5-1 and TRBJ2-3, with 11 bases fitting TRBD1. The germline gives CDR1 SGHRS, CDR2 YFSETQ. The junction had 9 bases not matched to a gene; V was cut back by 0 bases and J by 6 bases. The CDR3 is made up of 17 amino acids. CDR3 DNA sequence: TGCGCCAGCAGCTTGGTGATGTCGGGACAGGGGGGTGATACGCAGTATTTT. Translating it yields CASSLVMSGQGGDTQYF.

This chain connects TRBV5-1 to TRBJ1-1; unclear D gene. Trimming took off 0 bases at V and 0 bases at J, with 18 bases between the two ends. CDR1 SGHRS and CDR2 YFSETQ come from the germline V gene. This CDR3 is built from 18 residues. The CDR3 DNA follows: TGCGCCAGCAGCTTGGTCGTTACATCCGGTGGGGTGAACACTGAAGCTTTCTTT. Encoded protein: CASSLVVTSGGVNTEAFF.

The chain combines TRBV11-2 with TRBJ2-7; D gene ambiguous. Germline lookup yields CDR1 SGHAT and CDR2 FQNNGV. The CDR3 has 12 residues. Trimming took 2 bases from V and 5 from J, leaving 7 bases between them. CDR3 in DNA: TGTGCCAGCAGCTTATACGTACACGAGCAGTACTTC. This encodes CASSLYVHEQYF.

The chain combines TRBV20-1 with TRBJ2-7, with D unclear. Deletions cut 4 bases from V and 6 bases from J, with 10 bases between. The CDR3 totals 11 residues. The germline gives CDR1 DFQATT, CDR2 SNEGSKA (reference sequence). The CDR3: CSANLGAEQYF. CDR3 nucleotides: TGCAGTGCTAATCTTGGTGCCGAGCAGTACTTC.

The rearrangement links TRBV7-3 to TRBJ2-2, with D unclear. This CDR3 spans 16 amino acids. V was cut by 0 bases and J by 2 bases, with 10 bases left in between. In germline, CDR1 is SGHTA, CDR2 FQGTGA. This CDR3 is CASSLTGQTNTGELFF. Here the CDR3 DNA reads TGTGCCAGCAGCTTAACTGGTCAGACCAACACCGGGGAGCTGTTTTTT.

Of note for this clone: This sample includes further DNA sequences coding for the same CDR3. The CDR3 DNA reads as TGTGCCAGCAGCTTAAGCGGGAGTAACTACAATGAGCAGTTCTTC. It is translated as CASSLSGSNYNEQFF. This rearrangement joins TRBV7-3 to TRBJ2-1; 7 bases align to TRBD2. Germline values: CDR1 SGHTA, CDR2 FQGTGA. The trim removed 1 base at V and 3 bases at J, leaving 3 bases unmatched. The CDR3 length is 15 residues.

The rearrangement uses TRBV6-5 and TRBJ2-7; D possibly corresponds to TRBD1 (6 bases). CDR1 and CDR2 from the germline V gene are MNHEY and SVGAGI. This CDR3 region has 14 residues. Trimming removed 5 bases at V and 4 bases at J, with 15 bases between. The CDR3 reads CASSPLGAQYEQYF. The CDR3 DNA sequence: TGTGCCAGCAGTCCTTTGGGGGCCCAATACGAGCAGTACTTC.